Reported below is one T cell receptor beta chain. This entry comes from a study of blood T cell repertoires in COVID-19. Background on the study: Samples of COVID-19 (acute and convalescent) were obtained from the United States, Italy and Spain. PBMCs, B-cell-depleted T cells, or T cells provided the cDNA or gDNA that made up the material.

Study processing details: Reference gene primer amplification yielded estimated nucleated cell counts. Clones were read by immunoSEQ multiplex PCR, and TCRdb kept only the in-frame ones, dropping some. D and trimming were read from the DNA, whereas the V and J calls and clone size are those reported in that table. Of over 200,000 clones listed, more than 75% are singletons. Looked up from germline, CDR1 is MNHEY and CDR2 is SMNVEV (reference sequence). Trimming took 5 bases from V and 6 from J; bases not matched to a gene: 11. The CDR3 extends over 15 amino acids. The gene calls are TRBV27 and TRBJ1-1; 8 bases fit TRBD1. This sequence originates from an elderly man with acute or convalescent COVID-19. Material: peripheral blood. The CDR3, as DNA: TGTGCCAGCAGTCCCCGGACAGGGCGGATCCCTGAAGCTTTCTTT. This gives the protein CASSPRTGRIPEAFF.